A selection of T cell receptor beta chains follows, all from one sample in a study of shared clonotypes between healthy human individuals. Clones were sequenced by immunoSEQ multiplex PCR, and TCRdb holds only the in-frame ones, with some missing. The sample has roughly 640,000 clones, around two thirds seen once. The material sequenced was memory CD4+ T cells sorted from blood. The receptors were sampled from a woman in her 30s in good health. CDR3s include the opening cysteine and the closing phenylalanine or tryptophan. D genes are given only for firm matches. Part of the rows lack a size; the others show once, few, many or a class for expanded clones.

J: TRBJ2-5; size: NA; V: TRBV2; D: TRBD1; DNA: TGTGCCAGCAGTGCGGGACAGGGTCCTCAAGAGACCCAGTACTTC; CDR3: CASSAGQGPQETQYF
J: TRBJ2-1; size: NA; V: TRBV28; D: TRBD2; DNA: TGTGCCAGCAGTCCGGCTAGCGGGAAACGGAACAATGAGCAGTTCTTC; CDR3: CASSPASGKRNNEQFF
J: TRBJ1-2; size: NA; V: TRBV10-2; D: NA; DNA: TGCGCCAGCAAAGGACAGAGCAATGGCTACACCTTC; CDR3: CASKGQSNGYTF
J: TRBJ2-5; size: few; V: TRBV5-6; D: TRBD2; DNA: TGTGCCAGCAGCCCGGGACTAGTCGAACAGACCCAGTACTTC; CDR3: CASSPGLVEQTQYF
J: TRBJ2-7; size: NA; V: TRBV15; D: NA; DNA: TGTGCCACCTCCTTCGGACAGCCGACCTACGAGCAGTACTTC; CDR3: CATSFGQPTYEQYF
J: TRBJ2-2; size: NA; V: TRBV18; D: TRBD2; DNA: TGTGCCAGCTCACCGGGACTAGCGGGAAGAGGGGAGCTGTTTTTT; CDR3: CASSPGLAGRGELFF
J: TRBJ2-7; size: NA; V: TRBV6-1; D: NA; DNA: TGTGCCAGCAGTGAAGCTTGGCAGGGCGTCTACGAGCAGTACTTC; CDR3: CASSEAWQGVYEQYF
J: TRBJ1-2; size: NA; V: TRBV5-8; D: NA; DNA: TGTGCCAGCAGCTTACAGGGTTCCAACTATGGCTACACCTTC; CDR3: CASSLQGSNYGYTF
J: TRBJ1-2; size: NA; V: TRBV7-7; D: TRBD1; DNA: TGTGCCAGCAGCTTGTGGGCCCCAGGGACAGGGAAAGCGGGCTACACCTTC; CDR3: CASSLWAPGTGKAGYTF
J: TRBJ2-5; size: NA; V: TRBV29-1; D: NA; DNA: TGCAGCGCAGAGTTGGCGGCCTCAGAGACCCAGTACTTC; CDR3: CSAELAASETQYF
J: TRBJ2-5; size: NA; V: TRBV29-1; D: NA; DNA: TGCAGCGTCTCACCAAGGGGGAGCTGGGAGACCCAGTACTTC; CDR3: CSVSPRGSWETQYF
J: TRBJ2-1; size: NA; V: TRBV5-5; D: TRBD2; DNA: TGTGCCAGCAGCTTTAGACTAGCGGGAGGGCGGTTAAGGCATGAGCAGTTCTTC; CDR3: CASSFRLAGGRLRHEQFF
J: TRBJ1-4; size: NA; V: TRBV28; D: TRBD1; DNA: TGTGCCAGCAGTTTGCCCCCAGGGGGTAATGAAAAACTGTTTTTT; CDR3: CASSLPPGGNEKLFF
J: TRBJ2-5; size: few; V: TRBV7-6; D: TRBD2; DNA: TGTGCCAGCAGCTTAGCGCAGGGATCTAGCGGCCAAGAGACCCAGTACTTC; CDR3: CASSLAQGSSGQETQYF
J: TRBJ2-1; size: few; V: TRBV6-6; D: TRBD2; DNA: TGTGCCAGCAGGTCAACGACTAGCGGGACCTACAATGAGCAGTTCTTC; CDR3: CASRSTTSGTYNEQFF
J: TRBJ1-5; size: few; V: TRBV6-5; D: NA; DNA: TGTGCCAGCAGGACGAGCAATCAGCCCCAGCATTTT; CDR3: CASRTSNQPQHF
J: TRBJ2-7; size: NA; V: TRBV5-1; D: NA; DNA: TGCGCCAGCAGGGAGAGGGAGAGCTCCTACGAGCAGTACTTC; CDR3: CASRERESSYEQYF
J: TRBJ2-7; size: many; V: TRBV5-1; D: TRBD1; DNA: TGCGCCAGCAGCTTAACAGGGGGCATCTACGAGCAGTACTTC; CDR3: CASSLTGGIYEQYF
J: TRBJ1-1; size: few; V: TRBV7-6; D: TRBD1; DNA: TGTGCCAGCAGCCTCCGACAGGGGGCTGAAGCTTTCTTT; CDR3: CASSLRQGAEAFF
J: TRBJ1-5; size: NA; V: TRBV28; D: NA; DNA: TGTGCCAGCAGTTTAGTAGATCCCCCCTGGCCCCAGCATTTT; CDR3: CASSLVDPPWPQHF
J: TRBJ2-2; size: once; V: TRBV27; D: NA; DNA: TGTGCCAGCAGTCGAGGCGGGGTCCCCGGGGAGCTGTTTTTT; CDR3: CASSRGGVPGELFF
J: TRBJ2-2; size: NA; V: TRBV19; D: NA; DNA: TGTGCCAGTAGTTCAACTAGCAGAGGGGTCGGGGAGCTGTTTTTT; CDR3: CASSSTSRGVGELFF
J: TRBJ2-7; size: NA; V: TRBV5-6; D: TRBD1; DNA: TGTGCCAGCAGCCTGACAGGGATGAGGGACGAGCAGTACTTC; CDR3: CASSLTGMRDEQYF
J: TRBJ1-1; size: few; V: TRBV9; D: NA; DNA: TGTGCCAGCAGCCCAGCAGGGGTTGGTGAAGCTTTCTTT; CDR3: CASSPAGVGEAFF
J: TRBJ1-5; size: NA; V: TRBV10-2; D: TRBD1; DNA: TGCGCCAGCAGGCAGGGGGCCAGCAATCAGCCCCAGCATTTT; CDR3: CASRQGASNQPQHF
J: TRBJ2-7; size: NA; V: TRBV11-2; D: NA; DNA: TGTGCCAGCAGCCGCCTCTCCCGGGGAACCTCCTACGAGCAGTACTTC; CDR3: CASSRLSRGTSYEQYF
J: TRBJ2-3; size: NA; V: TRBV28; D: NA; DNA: TGTGCCAGCAGAAGGTCGGCAGATACGCAGTATTTT; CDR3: CASRRSADTQYF
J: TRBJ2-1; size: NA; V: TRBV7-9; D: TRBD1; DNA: TGTGCCAGCAGCTACCAGGGGGTAGATGAGCAGTTCTTC; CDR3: CASSYQGVDEQFF
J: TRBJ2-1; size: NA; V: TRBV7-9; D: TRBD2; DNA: TGTGCCAGCAGCTTGCAGGGTGTCGGGGACTATCAAATCTTC; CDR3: CASSLQGVGDYQIF
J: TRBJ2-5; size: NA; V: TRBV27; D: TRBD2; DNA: TGTGCCAGCAGTCGGGGGACTAGCGGAAAGGGGGAGACCCAGTACTTC; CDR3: CASSRGTSGKGETQYF
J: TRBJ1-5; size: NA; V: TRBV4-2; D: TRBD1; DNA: TGTGCCAGCAGCCAAGATGGGACAGGGAATCAGCCCCAGCATTTT; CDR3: CASSQDGTGNQPQHF
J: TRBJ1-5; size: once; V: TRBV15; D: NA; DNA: TGTGCCACCAGCAGAGAAAGGAGCTTTGGGCCCCAGCATTTT; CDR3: CATSRERSFGPQHF
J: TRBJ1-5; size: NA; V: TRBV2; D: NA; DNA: TGTGCCAGCGGGAGGATTTTGAGCAATCAGCCCCAGCATTTT; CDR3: CASGRILSNQPQHF
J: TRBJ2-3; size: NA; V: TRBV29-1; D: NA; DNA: TGCAGCGTTGATAGGAGGGAGGATACGCAGTATTTT; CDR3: CSVDRREDTQYF
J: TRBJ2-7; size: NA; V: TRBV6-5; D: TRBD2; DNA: TGTGCCAGCAGTTACTCGAGTAGCGCGGGAGTTGGTGAGCAGTACTTC; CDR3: CASSYSSSAGVGEQYF
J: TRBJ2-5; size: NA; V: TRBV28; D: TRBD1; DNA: TGTGCCAGCAGTCCAGCAGACAGGGAAGAAGAGACCCAGTACTTC; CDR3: CASSPADREEETQYF
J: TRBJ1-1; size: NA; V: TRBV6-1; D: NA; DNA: TGTGCCAGCAGTGATTACAGGGACACTGAAGCTTTCTTT; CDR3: CASSDYRDTEAFF
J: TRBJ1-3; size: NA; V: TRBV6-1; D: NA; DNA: TGTGCCAGCAGTGATGGGAGAAACACCATATATTTT; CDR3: CASSDGRNTIYF
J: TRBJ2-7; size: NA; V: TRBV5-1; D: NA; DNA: TGCGCCAGCAGCTTACCGGGCCTATTCTACGAGCAGTACTTC; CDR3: CASSLPGLFYEQYF
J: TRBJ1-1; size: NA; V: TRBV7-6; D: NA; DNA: TGTGCCAGCAGCCCATATGGACAGAACACTGAAGCTTTCTTT; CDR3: CASSPYGQNTEAFF
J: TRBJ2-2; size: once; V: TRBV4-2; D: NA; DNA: TGTGCCAGCCTAAACACTGGAAAGAACACCGGGGAGCTGTTTTTT; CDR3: CASLNTGKNTGELFF
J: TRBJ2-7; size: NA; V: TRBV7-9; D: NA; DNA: TGTGCCAGCAGCTTAGCGCGCCAGTCAATTACCTACGAGCAGTACTTC; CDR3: CASSLARQSITYEQYF
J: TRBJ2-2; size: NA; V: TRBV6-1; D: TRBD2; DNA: TGTGCCAGCAGGGAATATTCTAGCGGCGCGAACACCGGGGAGCTGTTTTTT; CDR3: CASREYSSGANTGELFF
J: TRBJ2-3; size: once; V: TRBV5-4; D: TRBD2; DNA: TGTGCCAGCAGCTTGGAAATAGCGGGTGAGGGTCCCGATACGCAGTATTTT; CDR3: CASSLEIAGEGPDTQYF